These 28 T cell receptor beta chains originate from one sample sequenced in a study of blood T cells in healthy people across ages. A second PCR of roughly 6 to 12 cycles used a sample-barcoded 5' primer and a J-beta primer mix. TCRdb independently ran MiXCR on the 5' RACE reads; one entry per CDR3 protein. The sample holds 700,000 or so distinct CDR3 sequences, 40% to 50% seen once. The sample consisted of blood. The receptors come from a man older than 75 in good health.

V and J are TRBV7-8 and TRBJ2-7, with D possibly TRBD2 on 5 matching bases. Trimming took off 6 bases at V and 7 bases at J, with 16 bases between the two ends. Germline values: CDR1 SGHVS, CDR2 FQNEAQ. The length of the CDR3 is 13 residues. CDR3 sequence (DNA): TGTGCCAGCAGGCAGGAGGTTGAGAATGAGCAGTACTTC. It yields the protein CASRQEVENEQYF.

This clonotype was counted a few times. This chain uses TRBV5-1 with TRBJ1-2; TRBD1 matches at 8 bases. V gave up 2 bases and J gave up 4 bases; unmatched junction bases: 4. This CDR3 spans 14 amino acids. From germline, CDR1 is SGHRS and CDR2 YFSETQ. The DNA for the CDR3 is TGCGCCAGCAGCTTACCGGACAGGGCCTATGGCTACACCTTC. Translation: CASSLPDRAYGYTF.

With regard to this clonotype: This clone may be a read error of a much larger clone one base away. This chain connects TRBV12-5 to TRBJ2-5, with D perhaps TRBD1 (5 bases). The CDR3 is 14 amino acids. Trimming cost V 3 bases and J 0 bases, with 8 bases left between them. Germline V gene sequence: CDR1 LGHNT, CDR2 FRNRAP. The CDR3 DNA reads as TGTGCTAGTGGTTTATCAGGGAACCAAGAGACCCAGTACTTC. Translation: CASGLSGNQETQYF.

The gene calls are TRBV20-1 and TRBJ1-2, with D perhaps matching TRBD1 (5 bases). Trimming took 2 bases from V and 11 from J, leaving 21 bases between them. From germline, CDR1 is DFQATT and CDR2 SNEGSKA (reference sequence). CDR3 length: 14 amino acids. The CDR3 DNA sequence: TGCAGTGCTAGAAAGGGGATATCACCATTAGGGTACACCTTC. Protein: CSARKGISPLGYTF.

This chain connects TRBV7-2 to TRBJ2-5; no reliable D call. V lost 4 bases to trimming and J lost 2 bases, with 14 bases between them. This CDR3 is built from 15 residues. Looked up from germline, CDR1 is SGHTA and CDR2 is FQGNSA. The CDR3 region has the DNA TGTGCCAGCAGCTCAAAAAAACGGTCACAAGAGACCCAGTACTTC. Its protein product is CASSSKKRSQETQYF. Complete variable domain (other parts from reference TRBV7-2 and TRBJ2-5): GAGVSQSPSNKVTEKGKDVELRCDPISGHTALYWYRQSLGQGLEFLIYFQGNSAPDKSGLPSDRFSAERTGGSVSTLTIQRTQQEDSAVYLCASSSKKRSQETQYFGPGTRLLVL.

This clonotype has just one count. The chain links TRBV3-1 to TRBJ1-6, with D uncertain. Germline lookup yields CDR1 LGHDT and CDR2 YNNKEL (reference sequence). The CDR3 has 16 residues. Between the trimmed V and J ends, which lost 2 bases and 0 bases, there was a span of 8 bases. CDR3 sequence: CASSQRRSSYNSPLHF. DNA for the CDR3: TGTGCCAGCAGCCAAAGGAGGAGCTCCTATAATTCACCCCTCCACTTT.

The gene calls are TRBV5-6 and TRBJ2-7; D possibly corresponds to TRBD2 (5 bases). V dropped 9 bases and J dropped 6 bases, with 16 bases sitting between them. CDR3 length: 12 residues. Germline lookup yields CDR1 SGHDT and CDR2 YYEEEE. CDR3 nucleotide sequence: TGTGCCAATAGGAGGAGTTCCCCCGAGCAGTACTTC. Residues: CANRRSSPEQYF.

There are a few counts of this clonotype. The rearrangement joins TRBV4-3 to TRBJ1-4; no reliable D call. This CDR3 is 17 amino acids long. Per the germline V gene, CDR1 is LGHNA and CDR2 is YSLEER. Trimming left V 1 base short and J 6 bases short, with 18 bases between. The CDR3 bases are TGCGCCAGCAGCCAAGGGAGTGGGATCGCCCGGGATGAAAAACTGTTTTTT. Translating it yields CASSQGSGIARDEKLFF.

The chain is built from TRBV12-5 and TRBJ2-2, with D maybe TRBD1 (5 bases). The V end was cut by 0 bases, the J end by 3 bases, with 8 bases between. The CDR3 runs to 15 residues. Germline-derived CDR1 and CDR2 are LGHNT and FRNRAP. Written as DNA, the CDR3 is TGTGCTAGTGGTTTGGTACTGACAGACACCGGGGAGCTGTTTTTT. Protein: CASGLVLTDTGELFF.

As to this clonotype: No DNA is shown, since the ends of the CDR3 on it are uncertain; the CDR3 is the one TCRdb lists. This sequence joins TRBV7-8 and TRBJ2-7; TRBD1, the D gene given by the table, was not confirmed from the DNA. The CDR3 length equals 21 residues, ends included. CDR1 is SGHVS, CDR2 FQNEAQ, per germline. The CDR3: CASSDRDRGGGYTFGSGTQYF.

The chain uses TRBV20-1 and TRBJ2-3; D is ambiguous. The CDR3 covers 16 residues. Germline V gives CDR1 DFQATT, CDR2 SNEGSKA (reference sequence). Trimming stripped 5 bases from V and 2 bases from J, with 20 bases between. The CDR3 sequence is CSARPWTGKTTDTQYF. CDR3 nucleotides: TGCAGTGCTCGCCCCTGGACCGGAAAAACCACAGATACGCAGTATTTT.

This clonotype was counted a single time. The rearrangement links TRBV6-5 to TRBJ1-1, with D possibly matching TRBD1 (5 bases). The CDR3 consists of 13 residues. Trimming left V 5 bases short and J 6 bases short, with 13 bases between. In germline, CDR1 is MNHEY, CDR2 SVGAGI. CDR3 in DNA: TGTGCCAGCAGTCATCAGGGTTTACCTGAAGCTTTCTTT. This gives the protein CASSHQGLPEAFF.

The rearrangement links TRBV3-1 to TRBJ2-5; TRBD2 matches at 10 bases. Germline lookup yields CDR1 LGHDT and CDR2 YNNKEL (reference sequence). The trim removed 3 bases at V and 4 bases at J, leaving 11 bases unmatched. The CDR3 consists of 17 residues. The CDR3 coding sequence is TGTGCCAGCAGCCAGGGGAAGCGGGGGGGCCGTCGAGAGACCCAGTACTTC. Protein sequence: CASSQGKRGGRRETQYF.

The chain uses TRBV6-2 or TRBV6-3 and TRBJ2-4; D perhaps matches TRBD1 (5 bases). Germline assignment: CDR1 MNHEY and CDR2 SVGEGT. This CDR3 is 15 amino acids long. Trimming left V 5 bases short and J 4 bases short, with 15 bases between. The CDR3 DNA reads TGTGCCAGCAGTACCTTAAAAGGGGCGAAAAACATTCAGTACTTC. Amino acid sequence: CASSTLKGAKNIQYF.

The chain recombines TRBV6-6 with TRBJ1-5; a weak D match, TRBD1 (6 bases). The V end lost 7 bases, the J end lost 1 base, and 20 bases lay between the germline ends. The CDR3 is 17 residues long. Germline V gene sequence: CDR1 MNHNY, CDR2 SVGAGI (reference sequence). Here the CDR3 DNA reads TGTGCCAGCACCCTCACGAGGGGGGGCGGGAGCAATCAGCCCCAGCATTTT. Translating it yields CASTLTRGGGSNQPQHF.

V usage is TRBV15 and J usage is TRBJ2-2; D is perhaps TRBD1 (6 bases). This CDR3 contains 17 residues. Looked up from germline, CDR1 is LNHNV and CDR2 is YYDKDF (reference sequence). V dropped 3 bases and J dropped 0 bases, with 14 bases sitting between them. The DNA of the CDR3 is TGTGCCACCAGCAGTGGGGGTCGACAGGCGAACACCGGGGAGCTGTTTTTT. Amino acid sequence: CATSSGGRQANTGELFF. The full variable domain, rest sourced from reference TRBV15 and TRBJ2-2, is DAMVIQNPRYQVTQFGKPVTLSCSQTLNHNVMYWYQQKSSQAPKLLFHYYDKDFNNEADTPDNFQSRRPNTSFCFLDIRSPGLGDTAMYLCATSSGGRQANTGELFFGEGSRLTVL.

A note on this clonotype: An end of the junction does not agree with germline; a read error may underlie this. The genes are TRBV4-3 and TRBJ1-5; no clear D gene. The CDR3 has 14 residues. The V gene's germline CDR1 is LGHNA and CDR2 YSLEER. In DNA, the CDR3 is TGCGCCAGCAGCCCTATGGCGGGCAAGCAGCCCCAGCATTTT. This encodes CASSPMAGKQPQHF.

The chain uses TRBV28 and TRBJ2-5, with unresolved D. The DNA end lines up better with TRBJ2-7; the J call may be wrong. Germline-derived CDR1 and CDR2 are MDHEN and SYDVKM. The CDR3 extends over 11 amino acids. For the CDR3, the DNA is TGTGCCAGCATTCAAAAATACGAGCAGTACTTC. Its protein product is CASIQKYEQYF.

The chain employs TRBV20-1 and TRBJ2-7; no clear D. Germline CDR1 DFQATT, CDR2 SNEGSKA (reference sequence). The CDR3 is made up of 10 amino acids. V was clipped by 3 bases and J by 3 bases, with 3 bases between them. The CDR3: CSASVYEQYF. The CDR3 bases are TGCAGTGCTAGCGTCTACGAGCAGTACTTC.

This clonotype appeared a few times. The chain carries TRBV12-2 and TRBJ2-7. TRBV12-2 is given as a pseudogene. The CDR3 contains 15 residues. The CDR3 DNA is TGTGCAAGTCGCTTAGATAAGGGAACTGCCTACGAGCAGTACTTC. It is translated as CASRLDKGTAYEQYF.

The V gene is TRBV29-1, the J gene TRBJ1-1; TRBD1 matches 7 bases. Losses at the gene ends were 2 bases for V and 4 bases for J; bases not matched to a gene: 7. Germline-derived CDR1 and CDR2 are SQVTM and ANQGSEA. This CDR3 is built from 14 residues. The DNA of the CDR3 is TGCAGCGTTGAACCGACAGGGTATAGCACTGAAGCTTTCTTT. Amino acid sequence: CSVEPTGYSTEAFF. Drawing the rest from reference TRBV29-1 and TRBJ1-1, the complete variable domain is SAVISQKPSRDICQRGTSLTIQCQVDSQVTMMFWYRQQPGQSLTLIATANQGSEATYESGFVIDKFPISRPNLTFSTLTVSNMSPEDSSIYLCSVEPTGYSTEAFFGQGTRLTVV.

This clonotype occurred a few times. The gene calls are TRBV6-2 or TRBV6-3 and TRBJ2-3; D might be TRBD2 (5 bases). V was clipped by 2 bases and J by 0 bases, with 12 bases between them. CDR3 size: 16 residues. Germline values: CDR1 MNHEY, CDR2 SVGEGT. Here the CDR3 reads CASSYRTHPSTDTQYF. The DNA for the CDR3 is TGTGCCAGCAGTTACAGGACTCACCCCAGCACAGATACGCAGTATTTT.

This clonotype has only one observation. The rearrangement joins TRBV29-1 to TRBJ2-3; TRBD1 aligns across 9 bases. The CDR3 runs 13 residues. Germline V gene lookup returns CDR1 SQVTM and CDR2 ANQGSEA. Written as DNA, the CDR3 is TGCAGTCTGGACAGGGGATCGGAAGATACGCAGTATTTT. Translated: CSLDRGSEDTQYF.

This clonotype has a count of ten or more. The chain recombines TRBV6-5 with TRBJ2-7; 7 positions match TRBD1. The CDR3 contains 12 residues. The germline CDR1 and CDR2 sequences are MNHEY and SVGAGI. Trimming removed 6 bases from V and 5 bases from J; junction bases left unmatched: 4. The CDR3 DNA sequence: TGTGCCAGCAGACAGGGGTTTGACGAGCAGTACTTC. As protein: CASRQGFDEQYF.

This clonotype was seen a handful of times. The chain uses TRBV20-1 and TRBJ1-2; tentatively, D is TRBD1 (6 bases). V was trimmed by 3 bases and J by 5 bases, leaving 19 bases between them. This CDR3 has 15 residues. Germline assignment: CDR1 DFQATT and CDR2 SNEGSKA (reference sequence). The CDR3 sequence is CSARTAGGQGYGYTF. As DNA, the CDR3 is TGCAGTGCTAGGACGGCGGGGGGCCAGGGGTATGGCTACACCTTC.

This clonotype was observed at least ten times. The chain recombines TRBV29-1 with TRBJ2-4; D possibly corresponds to TRBD1 (7 bases). The CDR3 is made up of 14 amino acids. Germline V gene data show CDR1 as SQVTM and CDR2 as ANQGSEA. Deletions cut 2 bases from V and 6 bases from J, with 14 bases between. CDR3 loop: CSVESGGGGNIQYF. The CDR3 DNA sequence: TGCAGCGTTGAATCAGGGGGAGGTGGAAACATTCAGTACTTC.

The CDR3 reads CASSSAGDEQYF. CDR3 DNA sequence: TGTGCCAGCAGTTCGGCCGGGGACGAGCAGTACTTC. The chain has TRBV28 and TRBJ2-5; the D gene is possibly TRBD2 (5 bases). Matching the DNA end better, TRBJ2-7 makes the J call doubtful. The CDR3 has 12 amino acids. Germline V gene data show CDR1 as MDHEN and CDR2 as SYDVKM.

This clonotype was counted between two and nine times. The rearrangement links TRBV20-1 to TRBJ1-2; TRBD1 might be the D (6 bases). The CDR3 consists of 13 residues. Trimming cost V 3 bases and J 4 bases, with 12 bases left between them. CDR1 is DFQATT and CDR2 is SNEGSKA in the germline V gene (reference sequence). CDR3 nucleotides: TGCAGTGCTAGGCGACAGGTTGCCTATGGCTACACCTTC. Translation gives CSARRQVAYGYTF.